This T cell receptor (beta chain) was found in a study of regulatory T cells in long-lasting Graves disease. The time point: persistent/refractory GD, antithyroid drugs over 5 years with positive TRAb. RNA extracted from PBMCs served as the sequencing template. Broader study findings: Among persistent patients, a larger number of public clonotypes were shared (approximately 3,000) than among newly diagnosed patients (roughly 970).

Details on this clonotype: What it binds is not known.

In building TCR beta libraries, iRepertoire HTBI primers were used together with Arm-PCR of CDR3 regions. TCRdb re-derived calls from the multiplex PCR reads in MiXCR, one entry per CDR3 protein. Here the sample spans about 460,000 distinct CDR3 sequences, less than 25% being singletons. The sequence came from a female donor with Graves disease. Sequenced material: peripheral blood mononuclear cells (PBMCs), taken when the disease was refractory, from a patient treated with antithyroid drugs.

The CDR3 here is CASSLEIGLLHF. DNA for the CDR3: TGTGCCAGCAGCTTAGAGATTGGACTCCTCCACTTT. V usage is TRBV7-9 and J usage is TRBJ1-6, with D hard to call. Trimming shortened V by 1 base and J by 15 bases, and 10 bases separated the two germline ends. This CDR3 contains 12 residues. CDR1 and CDR2 (germline): SEHNR, FQNEAQ (reference sequence).